Here is one TCR beta chain with its context. The sample holds a few counts of this clone. Its antigen remains undetermined. Per-base quality was not reported, and no clone a single base away is much larger than it. These data come from a study of blood T cell repertoires in COVID-19 (dated by TCRdb to 2018 to 2021). With regard to the full study: Samples from collaborators originated in the United States, Italy and Spain and spanned both the acute and convalescent phases of COVID-19. The prospective study material was composed of cDNA or gDNA derived from T cells, B-cell-depleted T cells, or PBMCs. The dataset comprised deeply sampled blood TCRbeta repertoires from subjects exposed to, actively infected with, or recovered from COVID-19. The repertoires were made available in a free public database intended to serve as a resource for research on the immune response to SARS-CoV-2. Samples were obtained from the ongoing ImmuneRACE study (first 160 participants) and from 1,000 to 1,500 subjects provided by 6 global collaborators. Nearly every sample came with metadata listing a de-identified subject ID, COVID-19 status, age in years and sex. Where HLA class I and class II types were available, the types were taken from metadata supplied by the sample provider, not from assay-based typing.

Via the germline V gene, CDR1 is SNHLY and CDR2 FYNNEI. Inclusive of the bounding cysteine and phenylalanine, the CDR3 is 12 residues long. Only the CDR3 DNA stays, 36 bases, in frame from base 1. From V the trimming removes 6 bases and from J it removes 5 bases, while the gene matches leave 2 bases of the junction unaccounted for. Each collaborating institution followed its own protocols to collect whole blood in K2EDTA tubes. Collaborator samples were shipped for TCRbeta analysis as frozen whole blood, isolated PBMCs, or DNA extracted from either sample type. Study-level results and caveats: The quantity of clinical and demographic metadata differed by source and by participant and was supplied without curation.

TCRbeta CDR3 regions were amplified from genomic DNA using the immunoSEQ Assay, a bias-controlled multiplex PCR. Turning to the authors' computational methods: The number of nucleated cells in each sample was estimated by amplification of reference gene primers within the assay. To quantify the absolute abundance of each unique TCRbeta CDR3 rearrangement, sequence reads were collapsed and filtered. For each sample, productive Simpson clonality was calculated as the square root of Simpson's diversity index over productive rearrangements. In TCRdb, the immuneACCESS table is reduced to in-frame sequences with V and J assigned. These tables do not hold every clone; where another copy was compared, an unresolved V gene accounts for under half, and the others remain unexplained. V, J and clone size are taken as reported in that table, and D and trimming were inferred from the DNA itself. The sample has fewer than 200,000 clones on record, about 85% of them singletons. The ten biggest clones cover 20% to 25% of the sample.

This receptor was taken from a man aged 60 to 69 with active or convalescent COVID-19. The specimen was peripheral blood. In this chain, TRBV2 is recombined with TRBJ2-5, and TRBD1 aligns with 8 junction nucleotides. DNA sequence: TGTGCCAGCAGCAGGGGGCTGGAGACCCAGTACTTC. This codes for CASSRGLETQYF.